This TCR beta chain was identified during a study of blood T cell repertoires in COVID-19. Germline CDR1 and CDR2: MNHEY and SVGAGI. The CDR3 totals 15 residues. Trimming removed 6 bases from V and 0 bases from J, with 9 bases in between. Method: immunoSEQ multiplex PCR; TCRdb's copy keeps in-frame clones and lacks some. This sample carries about 84,000 clones, less than 85% of them seen once, and the ten largest clones take roughly 7.3%. What was sequenced was peripheral blood. This receptor was obtained from a man aged 70-80 years with acute or convalescent COVID-19. The gene calls are TRBV6-5 and TRBJ2-6; D remains ambiguous. CDR3 protein: CASSSGTSGANVLTF. The CDR3 DNA sequence: TGTGCCAGCAGCTCAGGAACCTCTGGGGCCAACGTCCTGACTTTC.